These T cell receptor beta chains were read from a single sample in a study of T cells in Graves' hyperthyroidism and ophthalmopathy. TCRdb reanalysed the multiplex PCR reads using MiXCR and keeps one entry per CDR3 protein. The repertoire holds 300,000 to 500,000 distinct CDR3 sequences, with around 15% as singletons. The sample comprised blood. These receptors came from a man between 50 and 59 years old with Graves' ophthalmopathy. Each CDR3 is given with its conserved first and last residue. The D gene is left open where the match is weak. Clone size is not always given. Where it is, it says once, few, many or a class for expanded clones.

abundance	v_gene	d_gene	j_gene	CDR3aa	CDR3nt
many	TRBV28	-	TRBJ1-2	CASSPGGRPSYGYTF	TGTGCCAGCAGTCCGGGGGGCAGGCCCTCTTATGGCTACACCTTC
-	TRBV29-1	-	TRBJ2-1	CSVRVSYNEQFF	TGCAGCGTTCGAGTCAGCTACAATGAGCAGTTCTTC
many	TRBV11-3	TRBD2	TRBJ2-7	CASSPKRVAGDEQYF	TGTGCCAGCAGCCCGAAGAGGGTAGCGGGAGACGAGCAGTACTTC
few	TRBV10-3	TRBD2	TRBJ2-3	CATSGGGMGAGDTQYF	TGTGCCACCAGCGGGGGGGGTATGGGGGCCGGAGATACGCAGTATTTT
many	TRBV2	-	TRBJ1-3	CASSEGNPGNTIYF	TGTGCCAGCAGTGAAGGAAATCCTGGAAACACCATATATTTT
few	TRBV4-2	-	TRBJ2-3	CASSPLLQDTQYF	TGTGCCAGCAGCCCCCTATTACAAGATACGCAGTATTTT
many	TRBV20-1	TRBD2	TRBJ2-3	CSARVGLAGGPTDTQYF	TGCAGTGCTAGAGTTGGACTAGCGGGAGGGCCCACAGATACGCAGTATTTT
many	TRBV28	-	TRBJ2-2	CASSSTGSRGMNTGELFF	TGTGCCAGCAGTTCGACGGGGTCTAGGGGAATGAACACCGGGGAGCTGTTTTTT
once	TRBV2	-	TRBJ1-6	CASSSRGGEGNSPLHF	TGTGCCAGCAGTAGCCGGGGGGGTGAGGGTAATTCACCCCTCCACTTT
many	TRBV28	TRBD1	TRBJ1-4	CASTSLGQDNEKLFF	TGTGCCAGCACTTCATTGGGACAGGATAACGAAAAACTGTTTTTT
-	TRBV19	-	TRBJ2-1	CASSVQYNEQFF	TGTGCCAGTAGTGTACAGTACAATGAGCAGTTCTTC
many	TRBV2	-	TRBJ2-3	CASSEQDRITDTQYF	TGTGCCAGCAGTGAACAGGACAGAATCACAGATACGCAGTATTTT
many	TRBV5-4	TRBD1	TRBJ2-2	CASSQQGDTGELFF	TGTGCCAGCAGCCAGCAGGGGGATACCGGGGAGCTGTTTTTT
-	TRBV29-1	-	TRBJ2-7	CSVEGYNEQYF	TGCAGCGTTGAGGGTTACAATGAGCAGTACTTC
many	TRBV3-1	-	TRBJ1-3	CASSQVPAGTGFSGNTIYF	TGTGCCAGCAGCCAAGTCCCGGCAGGGACGGGATTTTCTGGAAACACCATATATTTT
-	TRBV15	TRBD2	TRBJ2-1	CATSRVAGGPNEQFF	TGTGCCACCAGCAGAGTAGCGGGAGGGCCCAATGAGCAGTTCTTC
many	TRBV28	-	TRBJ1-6	CASTINNSPLHF	TGTGCCAGCACTATCAACAATTCACCCCTCCACTTT
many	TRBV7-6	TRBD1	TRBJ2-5	CASSQMTGAAQETQYF	TGTGCCAGCAGCCAAATGACAGGGGCAGCCCAAGAGACCCAGTACTTC
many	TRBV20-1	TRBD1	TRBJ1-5	CSAKGQGFQPQHF	TGCAGTGCTAAAGGACAGGGGTTTCAGCCCCAGCATTTT
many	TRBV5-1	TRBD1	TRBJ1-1	CASSLRDRYNPFETEAFF	TGCGCCAGCAGCTTGCGGGACAGATACAACCCCTTTGAGACTGAAGCTTTCTTT
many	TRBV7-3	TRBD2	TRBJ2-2	CASSRTSAAGELFF	TGTGCCAGCAGCCGGACTAGCGCAGCCGGGGAGCTGTTTTTT
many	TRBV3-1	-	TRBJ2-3	CASSQDGSRADTQYF	TGTGCCAGCAGCCAAGATGGGTCGCGAGCAGATACGCAGTATTTT
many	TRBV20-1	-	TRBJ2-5	CSASGLTRETQYF	TGCAGTGCTAGCGGATTGACAAGAGAGACCCAGTACTTC
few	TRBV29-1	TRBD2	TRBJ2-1	CSVGISGENGEQFF	TGCAGCGTGGGGATTAGCGGGGAGAACGGTGAGCAGTTCTTC
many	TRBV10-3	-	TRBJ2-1	CAISESAITYNEQFF	TGTGCCATCAGTGAGTCGGCCATCACCTACAATGAGCAGTTCTTC
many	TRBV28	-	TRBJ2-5	CASSSMPQETQYF	TGTGCCAGCAGTTCTATGCCCCAAGAGACCCAGTACTTC
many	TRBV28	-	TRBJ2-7	CASKAGSVEQYF	TGTGCCAGCAAAGCCGGATCCGTCGAGCAGTACTTC
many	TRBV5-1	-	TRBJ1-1	CASRSVRSNTEAFF	TGCGCCAGCAGAAGTGTACGCTCGAACACTGAAGCTTTCTTT
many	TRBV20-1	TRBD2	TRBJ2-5	CSARIGLAISPRVDSHKETQYF	TGCAGTGCTAGAATAGGACTAGCGATTAGTCCGCGGGTTGATTCACACAAAGAGACCCAGTACTTC